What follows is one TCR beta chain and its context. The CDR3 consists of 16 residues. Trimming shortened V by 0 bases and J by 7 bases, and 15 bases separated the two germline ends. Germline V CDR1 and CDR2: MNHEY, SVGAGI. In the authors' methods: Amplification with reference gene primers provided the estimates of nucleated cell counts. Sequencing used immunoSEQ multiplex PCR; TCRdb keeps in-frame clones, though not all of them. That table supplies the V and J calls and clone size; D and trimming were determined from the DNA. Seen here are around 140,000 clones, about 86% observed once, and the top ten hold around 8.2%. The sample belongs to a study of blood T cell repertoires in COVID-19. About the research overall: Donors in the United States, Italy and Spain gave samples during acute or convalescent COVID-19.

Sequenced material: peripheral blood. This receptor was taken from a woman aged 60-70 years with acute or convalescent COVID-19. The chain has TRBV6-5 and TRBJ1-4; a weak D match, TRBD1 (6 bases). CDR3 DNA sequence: TGTGCCAGCAGTTACTCCCCAGGGGCGCGAGGTGAAAAACTGTTTTTT. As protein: CASSYSPGARGEKLFF.